The TCR beta chain described here comes from a study of blood T cell repertoires in COVID-19. Across the study: Acute and convalescent COVID-19 samples came from the United States, Italy and Spain. PBMCs, B-cell-depleted T cells, or T cells provided the cDNA or gDNA that made up the material.

The CDR3 spans 15 residues. Germline assignment: CDR1 SGHNT and CDR2 YENEEA. J was trimmed by 4 bases and V by 4 bases; bases with no gene match: 3. Source study methods: Amplification of reference gene primers was used by the study to estimate nucleated cell counts. Clones were sequenced by immunoSEQ multiplex PCR, and TCRdb holds only the in-frame ones, with some missing. That table is the source of V, J and clone size, and D and trimming were worked out from the DNA. This table has 210,000 or so clones, about 85% appearing once. V gene TRBV11-3 combines with J gene TRBJ2-7; 14 positions match TRBD2. Material for sequencing was peripheral blood. The sequence derives from a human donor in a cohort sampled during active COVID-19. The CDR3 region is CASSYGLAGGYEQYF. The CDR3, as DNA: TGTGCCAGCAGCTACGGACTAGCGGGAGGATACGAGCAGTACTTC. The full variable domain, in which reference TRBV11-3 and TRBJ2-7 provide the parts outside the CDR3, is EAGVVQSPRYKIIEKKQPVAFWCNPISGHNTLYWYLQNLGQGPELLIRYENEEAVDDSQLPKDRFSAERLKGVDSTLKIQPAELGDSAVYLCASSYGLAGGYEQYFGPGTRLTVT.